This T cell receptor (beta chain) is from a study of beta chain features in type 1 diabetes. Findings of the study overall: Type 1 diabetes patients had moderately but significantly shorter TCRB CDR3s in all four CD4+ subsets.

Remarks on this clone: The antigen remains unidentified.

CDR1 and CDR2 (germline): ENHRY, SYGVKD. This CDR3 has 13 residues. Losses at the gene ends were 2 bases for V and 10 bases for J; bases not matched to a gene: 4. Reverse transcription of all isolated RNA meant that expressed TCRB transcripts were sequenced. Sequenced by immunoSEQ multiplex PCR; TCRdb stores in-frame clones only, minus some. Among under 300,000 clones, around 15% were seen once, and the ten largest hold approximately 0.086%. The V and J genes are TRBV10-3 and TRBJ2-1; TRBD2 matches 8 bases. This receptor was obtained from a young man with type 1 diabetes. Sequencing was carried out using naive CD4+ T cells from blood. CDR3 bases: TGTGCCATCAGTGAGAGGACTAGCAACGAGCAGTTCTTC. This sequence encodes CAISERTSNEQFF.